This passage covers 12 T cell receptor beta chains from one sample sequenced in a study of T cell responses to AZD1222 COVID-19 vaccine. Measured with immunoSEQ multiplex PCR; TCRdb has only the in-frame clones, and not every one. The sample yields roughly 180,000 clones, roughly nine tenths seen once. The sequenced sample was peripheral blood, obtained 28 days after the second AZD1222 dose. These receptors came from an adult who received the AZD1222 COVID-19 vaccine.

The chain combines TRBV19 with TRBJ1-2; D not certain. Germline V gives CDR1 LNHDA, CDR2 SQIVND (reference sequence). The CDR3 sequence is 18 residues long. V was cut by 7 bases and J by 0 bases, with 24 bases left in between. The CDR3 region has the DNA TGTGCCAGTAACCCCCCTGCGAAGGGCCCGGGAGCTAACTATGGCTACACCTTC. It encodes CASNPPAKGPGANYGYTF.

This chain joins TRBV11-1 and TRBJ2-2; no clear D gene. Germline V gene sequence: CDR1 SGHAT, CDR2 FQDESV (reference sequence). CDR3 size: 14 residues. Deletions cut 9 bases from V and 1 base from J, with 12 bases between. The chain's CDR3 is CASSPTMNTGELFF. CDR3 nucleotide sequence: TGTGCCAGTTCCCCTACAATGAACACCGGGGAGCTGTTTTTT.

The chain employs TRBV24-1 and TRBJ2-1; D is possibly TRBD2 (10 bases). Germline V gene lookup returns CDR1 KGHDR and CDR2 SFDVKD. Trimming took 4 bases from V and 0 from J, leaving 30 bases between them. CDR3 length: 22 amino acids. The CDR3 bases are TGTGCCACCAGTGACCGGGACAGGGCCCTAGCGGGGGCTCACCCCTCCTACAATGAGCAGTTCTTC. Amino acid sequence: CATSDRDRALAGAHPSYNEQFF.

The chain couples TRBV2 to TRBJ1-6; D unclear. The CDR3 is made up of 17 amino acids. V lost 6 bases and J 0 bases, leaving 15 bases between the germline ends. Per the germline V gene, CDR1 is SNHLY and CDR2 is FYNNEI. DNA for the CDR3: TGTGCCAGCAGGCAAGACCTACAGAGCTCCTATAATTCACCCCTCCACTTT. Encoded protein: CASRQDLQSSYNSPLHF.

This clone was seen once. The chain links TRBV5-8 to TRBJ1-5; TRBD1 matches 8 bases. J gave up 3 bases and V 0 bases, and 8 bases lay outside the gene matches. The CDR3 is 17 amino acids. The germline V gene has CDR1 SGHTS and CDR2 YDEGEE. The CDR3 here is CASSLELGTGLNQPQHF. For the CDR3, the DNA is TGTGCCAGCAGCTTGGAGTTAGGGACAGGACTCAATCAGCCCCAGCATTTT.

The chain combines TRBV3-1 (or the pseudogene TRBV3-2) with TRBJ2-6, with D perhaps matching TRBD1 (6 bases). CDR3 size: 14 residues. Trimming left V 5 bases short and J 4 bases short, with 9 bases between. Germline V lookup: CDR1 LGHDT, CDR2 YNNKEL (reference sequence). The CDR3 spells CASSIQGGANVLTF. The CDR3 nucleotides read TGTGCCAGCAGCATACAGGGAGGGGCCAACGTCCTGACTTTC.

The rearrangement joins TRBV5-1 to TRBJ2-5; TRBD1 aligns across 8 bases. Germline assignment: CDR1 SGHRS and CDR2 YFSETQ. The V segment lost 4 bases and the J segment 2 bases; nucleotides outside the gene matches: 4. The CDR3 is 14 residues long. CDR3 sequence (DNA): TGCGCCAGCAGCAGAGGACAGGGTCAAGAGACCCAGTACTTC. Translated, it gives CASSRGQGQETQYF.

The chain employs TRBV18 and TRBJ2-2, with D hard to call. Trimming took 6 bases from V and 0 from J, leaving 14 bases between them. Germline CDR1 is KGHSH and CDR2 is LQKENI. The CDR3 is made up of 16 amino acids. CDR3 coding DNA: TGTGCCAGCTCCCCCAAGCCGTTACCGAACACCGGGGAGCTGTTTTTT. Protein product: CASSPKPLPNTGELFF.

V is TRBV6-5 and J is TRBJ1-3; possible D gene TRBD1, 5 bases. Germline V gene data show CDR1 as MNHEY and CDR2 as SVGAGI. This CDR3 region has 14 residues. Trimming took off 6 bases at V and 4 bases at J, with 13 bases between the two ends. This chain's CDR3 is CASSPSGTGNTIYF. The CDR3 DNA reads TGTGCCAGCAGCCCCAGCGGGACGGGAAACACCATATATTTT.

The CDR3 region has the DNA TGTGCCAGCAGTAGCGGGGTCCGGGGCGGGGAGCTGTTTTTT. Protein sequence: CASSSGVRGGELFF. J is TRBJ2-2 and V is TRBV2; 7 bases match TRBD2. The length of the CDR3 is 14 residues. After removal of 5 bases from V and 7 bases from J, the junction contained 7 bases not matched to a gene. CDR1 is SNHLY, CDR2 FYNNEI, per germline.

The chain is built from TRBV4-1 and TRBJ2-3, with 12 nucleotides matching TRBD2. Germline V gives CDR1 MGHRA, CDR2 YSYEKL. Unmatched junction bases numbered 5, after V lost 10 bases and J lost 6 bases. CDR3 length equals 13 residues. DNA of the CDR3: TGCGCCACCCGACTAGCGGGAGATGATACGCAGTATTTT. It codes for CATRLAGDDTQYF.

CDR3 DNA: TGTGCCTGGAGGGGGAACGGGAGAGGGAATGAGCAGTTCTTC. This translates into CAWRGNGRGNEQFF. V usage is TRBV30 and J usage is TRBJ2-1; the D gene is possibly TRBD2 (6 bases). The CDR3 consists of 14 residues. The ends were cut back, 3 bases at V and 7 bases at J, with 16 bases in the middle. CDR1 is GTSNPN and CDR2 is SVGIG in the germline V gene (reference sequence). The whole variable domain, remainder taken from reference TRBV30 and TRBJ2-1, is SQTIHQWPATLVQPVGSPLSLECTVEGTSNPNLYWYRQAAGRGLQLLFYSVGIGQISSEVPQNLSASRPQDRQFILSSKKLLLSDSGFYLCAWRGNGRGNEQFFGPGTRLTVL.